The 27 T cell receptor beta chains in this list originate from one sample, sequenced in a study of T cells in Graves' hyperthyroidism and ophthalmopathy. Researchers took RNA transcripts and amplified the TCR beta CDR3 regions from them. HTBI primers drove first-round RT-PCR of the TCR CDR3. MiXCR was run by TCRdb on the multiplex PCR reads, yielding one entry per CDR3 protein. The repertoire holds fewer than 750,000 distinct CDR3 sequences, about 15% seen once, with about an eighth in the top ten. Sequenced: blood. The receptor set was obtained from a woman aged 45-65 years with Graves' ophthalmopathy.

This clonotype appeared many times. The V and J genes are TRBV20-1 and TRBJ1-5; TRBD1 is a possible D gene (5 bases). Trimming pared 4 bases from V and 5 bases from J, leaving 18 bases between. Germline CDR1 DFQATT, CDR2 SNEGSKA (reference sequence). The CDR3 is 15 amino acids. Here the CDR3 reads CSATPAGLIDQPQHF. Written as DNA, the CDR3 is TGCAGTGCTACCCCGGCAGGGTTGATAGATCAGCCCCAGCATTTT.

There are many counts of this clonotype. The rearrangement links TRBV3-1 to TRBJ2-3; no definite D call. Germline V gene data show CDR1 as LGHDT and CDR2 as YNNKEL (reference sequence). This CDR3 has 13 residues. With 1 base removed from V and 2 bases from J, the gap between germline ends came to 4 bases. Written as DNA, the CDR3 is TGTGCCAGCAGCCAAGTTGCCACAGATACGCAGTATTTT. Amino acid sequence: CASSQVATDTQYF.

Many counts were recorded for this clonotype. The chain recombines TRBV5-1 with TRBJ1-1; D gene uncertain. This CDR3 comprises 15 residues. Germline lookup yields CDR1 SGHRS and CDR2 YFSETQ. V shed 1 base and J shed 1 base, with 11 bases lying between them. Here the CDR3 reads CASSLSTVPNTEAFF. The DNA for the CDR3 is TGCGCCAGCAGCTTGTCCACAGTTCCGAACACTGAAGCTTTCTTT.

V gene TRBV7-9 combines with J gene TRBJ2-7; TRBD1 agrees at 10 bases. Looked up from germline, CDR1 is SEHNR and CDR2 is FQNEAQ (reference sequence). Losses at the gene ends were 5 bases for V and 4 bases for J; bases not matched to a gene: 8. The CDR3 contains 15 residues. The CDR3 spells CASSTSGTGVYEQYF. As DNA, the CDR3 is TGTGCCAGCAGCACCTCCGGGACAGGGGTTTACGAGCAGTACTTC.

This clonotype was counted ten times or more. The CDR3 DNA is TGTGCCGGAATTAGAGCAGCAACTAATGAAAAACTGTTTTTT. Translated: CAGIRAATNEKLFF. The chain is built from TRBV30 and TRBJ1-4; D is undetermined. The germline gives CDR1 GTSNPN, CDR2 SVGIG (reference sequence). Trimming pared 8 bases from V and 0 bases from J, leaving 13 bases between. The CDR3 contains 14 residues.

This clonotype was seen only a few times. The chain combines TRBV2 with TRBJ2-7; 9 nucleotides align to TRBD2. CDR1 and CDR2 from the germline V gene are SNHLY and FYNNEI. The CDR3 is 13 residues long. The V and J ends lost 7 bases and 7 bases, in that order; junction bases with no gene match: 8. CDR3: CASMLAGVGEQYF. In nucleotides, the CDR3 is TGTGCCAGCATGTTAGCGGGAGTCGGTGAGCAGTACTTC. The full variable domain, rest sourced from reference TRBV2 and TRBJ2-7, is EPEVTQTPSHQVTQMGQEVILRCVPISNHLYFYWYRQILGQKVEFLVSFYNNEISEKSEIFDDQFSVERPDGSNFTLKIRSTKLEDSAMYFCASMLAGVGEQYFGPGTRLTVT.

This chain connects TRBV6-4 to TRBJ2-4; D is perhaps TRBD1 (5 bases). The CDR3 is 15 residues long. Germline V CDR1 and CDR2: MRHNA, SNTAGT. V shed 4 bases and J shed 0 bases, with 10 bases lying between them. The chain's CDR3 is CASSGQWIAKNIQYF. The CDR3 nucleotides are TGTGCCAGCAGTGGACAGTGGATAGCCAAAAACATTCAGTACTTC.

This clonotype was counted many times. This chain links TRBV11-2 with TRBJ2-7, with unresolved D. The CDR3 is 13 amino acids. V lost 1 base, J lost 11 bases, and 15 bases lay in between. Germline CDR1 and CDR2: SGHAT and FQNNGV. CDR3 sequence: CASSLGGYSPKYF. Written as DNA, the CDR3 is TGTGCCAGCAGCTTAGGAGGCTACTCCCCCAAGTACTTC.

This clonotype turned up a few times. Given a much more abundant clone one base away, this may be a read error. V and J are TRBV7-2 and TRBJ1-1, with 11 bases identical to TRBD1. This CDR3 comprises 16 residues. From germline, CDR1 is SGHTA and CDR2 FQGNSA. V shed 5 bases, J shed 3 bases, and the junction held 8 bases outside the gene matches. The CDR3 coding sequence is TGTGCCAGCAGCCCGGACAGGGGGCGCAAGGACACTGAAGCTTTCTTT. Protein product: CASSPDRGRKDTEAFF.

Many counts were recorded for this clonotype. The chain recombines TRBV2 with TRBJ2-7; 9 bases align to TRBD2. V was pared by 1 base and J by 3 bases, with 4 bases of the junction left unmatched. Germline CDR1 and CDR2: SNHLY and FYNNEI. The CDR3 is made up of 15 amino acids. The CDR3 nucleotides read TGTGCCAGCAGTGAAGGGACTAGCGACCTCTACGAGCAGTACTTC. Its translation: CASSEGTSDLYEQYF.

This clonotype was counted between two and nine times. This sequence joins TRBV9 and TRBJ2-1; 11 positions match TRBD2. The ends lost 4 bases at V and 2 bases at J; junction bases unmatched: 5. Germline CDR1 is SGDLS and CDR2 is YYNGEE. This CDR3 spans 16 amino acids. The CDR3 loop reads CASSLGLAETYNEQFF. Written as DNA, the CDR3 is TGTGCCAGCAGCCTGGGACTAGCGGAGACCTACAATGAGCAGTTCTTC.

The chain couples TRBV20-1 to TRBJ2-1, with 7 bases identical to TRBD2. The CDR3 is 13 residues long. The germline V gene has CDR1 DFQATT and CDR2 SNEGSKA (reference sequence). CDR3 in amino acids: CSGVGLADNEQFF. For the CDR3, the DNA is TGCAGCGGGGTGGGCCTAGCGGACAATGAGCAGTTCTTC.

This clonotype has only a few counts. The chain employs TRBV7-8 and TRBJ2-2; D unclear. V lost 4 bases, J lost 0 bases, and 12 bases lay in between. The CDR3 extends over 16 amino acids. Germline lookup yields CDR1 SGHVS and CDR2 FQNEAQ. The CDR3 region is CASSSPKASNTGELFF. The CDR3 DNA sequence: TGTGCCAGCAGCTCCCCGAAGGCCTCGAACACCGGGGAGCTGTTTTTT. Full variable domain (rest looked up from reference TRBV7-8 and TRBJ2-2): GAGVSQSPRYKVAKRGQDVALRCDPISGHVSLFWYQQALGQGPEFLTYFQNEAQLDKSGLPSDRFFAERPEGSVSTLKIQRTQQEDSAVYLCASSSPKASNTGELFFGEGSRLTVL.

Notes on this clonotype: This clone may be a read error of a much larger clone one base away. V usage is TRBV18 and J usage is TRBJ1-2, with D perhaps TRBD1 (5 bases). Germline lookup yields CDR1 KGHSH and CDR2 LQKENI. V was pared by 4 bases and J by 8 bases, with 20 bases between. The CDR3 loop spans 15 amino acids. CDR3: CASSQPAGSGYGYTF. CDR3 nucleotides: TGTGCCAGCTCACAACCGGCAGGGTCGGGCTACGGCTACACCTTC.

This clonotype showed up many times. CDR3 residues: CASSSRTVEAFF. In DNA, the CDR3 is TGTGCCAGCAGCTCCAGGACGGTTGAAGCTTTCTTT. The chain has TRBV7-2 and TRBJ1-1, with D unclear. The V and J ends lost 4 bases and 7 bases respectively, with 10 bases between them. This CDR3 is 12 amino acids long. Germline V gene sequence: CDR1 SGHTA, CDR2 FQGNSA.

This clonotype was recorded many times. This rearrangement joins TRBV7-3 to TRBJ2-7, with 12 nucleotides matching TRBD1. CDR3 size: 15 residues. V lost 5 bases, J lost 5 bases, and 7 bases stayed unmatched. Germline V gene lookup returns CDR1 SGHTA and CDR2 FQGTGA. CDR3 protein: CASSPTGTGGHEQYF. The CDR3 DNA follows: TGTGCCAGCAGCCCGACCGGGACAGGGGGCCACGAGCAGTACTTC.

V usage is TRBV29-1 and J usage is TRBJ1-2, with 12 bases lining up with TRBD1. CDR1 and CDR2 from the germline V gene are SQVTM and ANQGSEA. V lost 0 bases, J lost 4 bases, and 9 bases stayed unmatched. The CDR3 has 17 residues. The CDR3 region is CSVEDYLSGQGAYGYTF. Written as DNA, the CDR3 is TGCAGCGTTGAAGATTATTTGTCGGGACAGGGGGCCTATGGCTACACCTTC.

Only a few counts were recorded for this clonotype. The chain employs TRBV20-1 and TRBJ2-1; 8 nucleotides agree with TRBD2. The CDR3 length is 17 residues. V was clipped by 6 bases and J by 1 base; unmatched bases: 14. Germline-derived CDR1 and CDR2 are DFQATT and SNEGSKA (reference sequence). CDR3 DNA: TGCAGTGCGCCAGAGATCGGGAGGGCCGGGTCCTACAATGAGCAGTTCTTC. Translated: CSAPEIGRAGSYNEQFF.

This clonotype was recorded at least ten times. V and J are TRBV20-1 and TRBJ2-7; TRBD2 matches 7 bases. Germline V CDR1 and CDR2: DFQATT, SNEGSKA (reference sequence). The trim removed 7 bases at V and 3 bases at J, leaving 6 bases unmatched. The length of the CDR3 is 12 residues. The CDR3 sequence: CSVFGGSYEQYF. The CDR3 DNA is TGCAGTGTTTTTGGCGGGAGCTACGAGCAGTACTTC.

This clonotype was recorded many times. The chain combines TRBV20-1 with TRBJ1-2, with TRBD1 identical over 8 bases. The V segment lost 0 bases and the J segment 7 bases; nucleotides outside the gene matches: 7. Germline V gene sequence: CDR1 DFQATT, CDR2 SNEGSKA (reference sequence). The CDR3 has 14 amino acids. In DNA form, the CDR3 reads TGCAGTGCTAGAGAATTCAGGGGGCGGGGTGGCTACACCTTC. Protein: CSAREFRGRGGYTF.

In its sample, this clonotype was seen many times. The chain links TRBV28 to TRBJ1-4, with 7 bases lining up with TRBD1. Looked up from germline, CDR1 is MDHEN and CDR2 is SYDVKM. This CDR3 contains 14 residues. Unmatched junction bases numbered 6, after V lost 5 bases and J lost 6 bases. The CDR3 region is CASSTTGRDEKLFF. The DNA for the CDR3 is TGTGCCAGCAGTACGACAGGGAGAGATGAAAAACTGTTTTTT.

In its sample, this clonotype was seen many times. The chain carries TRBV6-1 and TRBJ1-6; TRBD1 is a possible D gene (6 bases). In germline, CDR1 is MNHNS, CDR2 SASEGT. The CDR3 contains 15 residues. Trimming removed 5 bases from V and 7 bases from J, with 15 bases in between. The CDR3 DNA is TGTGCCAGCAGTTCCCACGGACAGTTGAATTCACCCCTCCACTTT. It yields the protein CASSSHGQLNSPLHF.

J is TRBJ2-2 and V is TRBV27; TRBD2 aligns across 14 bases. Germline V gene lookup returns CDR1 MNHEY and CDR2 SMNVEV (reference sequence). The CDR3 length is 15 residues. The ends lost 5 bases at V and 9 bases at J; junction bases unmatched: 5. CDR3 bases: TGTGCCAGCAGTCCGGGGACTAGCGGGAGCCGGGAGCTGTTTTTT. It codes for CASSPGTSGSRELFF.

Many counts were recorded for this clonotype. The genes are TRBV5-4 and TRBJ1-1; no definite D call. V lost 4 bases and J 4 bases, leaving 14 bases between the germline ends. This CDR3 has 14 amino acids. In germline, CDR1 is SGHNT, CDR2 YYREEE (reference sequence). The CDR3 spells CASSVRAGGTEAFF. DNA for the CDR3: TGTGCCAGCAGCGTTAGGGCAGGCGGCACTGAAGCTTTCTTT. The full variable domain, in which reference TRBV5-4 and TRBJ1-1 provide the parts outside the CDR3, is ETGVTQSPTHLIKTRGQQVTLRCSSQSGHNTVSWYQQALGQGPQFIFQYYREEENGRGNFPPRFSGLQFPNYSSELNVNALELDDSALYLCASSVRAGGTEAFFGQGTRLTVV.

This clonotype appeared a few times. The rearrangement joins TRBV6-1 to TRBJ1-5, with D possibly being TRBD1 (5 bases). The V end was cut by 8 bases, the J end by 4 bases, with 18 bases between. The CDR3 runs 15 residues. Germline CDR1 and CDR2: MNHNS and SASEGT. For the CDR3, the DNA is TGTGCCAGCGAGAAGACAGCTACATATAATCAGCCCCAGCATTTT. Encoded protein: CASEKTATYNQPQHF.

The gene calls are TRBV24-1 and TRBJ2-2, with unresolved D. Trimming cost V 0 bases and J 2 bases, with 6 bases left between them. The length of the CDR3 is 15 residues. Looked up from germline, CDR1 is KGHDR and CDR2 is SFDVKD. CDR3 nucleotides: TGTGCCACCAGTGATTTGAGGGATAACACCGGGGAGCTGTTTTTT. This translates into CATSDLRDNTGELFF.

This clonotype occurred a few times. The CDR3: CATSPSGWSSYNEQFF. CDR3 nucleotides: TGTGCCACCAGTCCTAGCGGGTGGAGCTCCTACAATGAGCAGTTCTTC. The V gene is TRBV24-1, the J gene TRBJ2-1, with 8 nucleotides matching TRBD2. With V trimmed by 6 bases and J by 0 bases, 6 bases remained unmatched. The CDR3 consists of 16 residues. Looked up from germline, CDR1 is KGHDR and CDR2 is SFDVKD.